This T cell receptor beta chain was sequenced in a study of cytomegalovirus exposure and HLA in healthy donors. Study overall: Across 300 to 400 genotyped donors, roughly 85% landed in the Caucasian-associated ancestry cluster. Study outcomes and limitations: According to a later analysis, donors in an Asian-associated ancestry cluster reportedly had fewer N-insertions than the roughly 640-donor mean.

60 Vbeta and 13 Jbeta primers were used in PCR. Profiled with immunoSEQ multiplex PCR; TCRdb holds only in-frame clones, not every one. The sample gives roughly 140,000 clones, over 60% of which show up once; roughly 2.1% is in the top ten. Turning to this clone: Its antigen remains unknown. It is unclear where the CDR3 begins or ends on the DNA, so no DNA is shown, and the CDR3 is as TCRdb lists it.

16 amino acids form the CDR3, both terminal residues included. Germline V CDR1 and CDR2: SGHRS, YFSETQ. The sample consisted of PBMCs. The V call is TRBV5-1, the J call TRBJ2-2; the table's TRBD1 call for D was not verified on the DNA. This TCR was sampled from a man between 40 and 49 years old in good health and CMV-seronegative. The CDR3 is CASSFGPGQDTGELFF.